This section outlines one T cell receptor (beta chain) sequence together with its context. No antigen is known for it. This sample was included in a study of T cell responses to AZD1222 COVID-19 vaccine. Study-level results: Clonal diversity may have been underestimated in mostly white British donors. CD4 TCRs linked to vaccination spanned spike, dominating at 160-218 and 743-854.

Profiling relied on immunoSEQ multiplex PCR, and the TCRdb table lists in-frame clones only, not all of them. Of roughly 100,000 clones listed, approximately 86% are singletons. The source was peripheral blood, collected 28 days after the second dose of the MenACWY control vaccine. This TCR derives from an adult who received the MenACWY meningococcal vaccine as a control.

CDR3 region: CASSQEFVDGARTQYF. CDR3 nucleotide sequence: TGCGCCAGCAGCCAAGAGTTTGTGGACGGGGCTCGGACCCAGTACTTC. V usage is TRBV4-1 and J usage is TRBJ2-5; D is possibly TRBD1 or TRBD2 (5 bases each). With 0 bases removed from V and 7 bases from J, the gap between germline ends came to 18 bases. The CDR3 consists of 16 residues. Germline lookup yields CDR1 MGHRA and CDR2 YSYEKL.